The TCR beta chain described here comes from a study of identical twins. Findings and limits, study-wide: Where beta out-of-frame sequences were concerned, excess twin sharing was weaker.

A universal primer site came from template switching; cDNA carried unique molecular identifiers. In TCRdb, the 5' RACE reads were re-called with MiXCR into one record per CDR3 protein. The sample has roughly 240,000 distinct CDR3 sequences; approximately 7% are singletons. This clonotype occurred a few times. The antigen is unknown. With V trimmed by 4 bases and J by 2 bases, 6 bases remained unmatched. Germline loops: CDR1 SGHRS, CDR2 YFSETQ. There are 15 residues in the CDR3. A further study also used this sample, focusing on yellow fever vaccine responses in identical twins.

The rearrangement links TRBV5-1 to TRBJ2-5; 9 bases map to TRBD2. Sequenced: memory (CD45RO+) T cells sorted from blood. The sequence was obtained from a woman aged 18-29 years in good health. CDR3 amino acids: CASSEATSGQETQYF. CDR3 nucleotides: TGCGCCAGCAGCGAGGCGACTAGCGGACAAGAGACCCAGTACTTC.